This T cell receptor (beta chain) came from a study of blood T cell repertoires in COVID-19. Across the whole study: Sites in the United States, Italy and Spain provided acute and convalescent COVID-19 samples.

Authors' data handling: Cell counts per sample came from amplifying reference gene primers. The method was immunoSEQ multiplex PCR; TCRdb's version includes in-frame clones alone and lacks a portion of them. Clonal size and the V and J genes are those of that table, whereas D and trimming came from the DNA. The table records over 75,000 clones, 90% to 95% of them present only once. This CDR3 spans 18 amino acids. Trimming took 5 bases from V and 6 from J; bases not matched to a gene: 18. CDR1 and CDR2 from the germline V gene are LNHNV and YYDKDF (reference sequence). This chain uses TRBV15 with TRBJ1-5; 8 bases are a match to TRBD1. This receptor was taken from a man aged 60 to 75 with acute or convalescent COVID-19. Sequencing was performed on peripheral blood. The CDR3: CATSQGWTGLLLSQPQHF. The CDR3 region has the DNA TGTGCCACCAGCCAAGGGTGGACAGGGCTTTTATTGAGTCAGCCCCAGCATTTT.